This passage covers 17 T cell receptor beta chains from one sample sequenced in a study of response to subunit inactivated influenza vaccine. TCRdb reprocessed the RT-PCR reads via MiXCR and lists one record per CDR3 protein. This sample has about 540,000 distinct CDR3 sequences, with 20% to 25% found just once. These same data were also listed under a study on T cells expressing NK-cell markers. That paper states: The cDNA for TCR beta came from 5'RACE template switching with UMIs.

Sequenced material: CD4+ T cells sorted from PBMCs, taken 11 to 12 days after vaccination. Every receptor here comes from a man over 45 who received an inactivated influenza vaccine.

This clonotype occurred a few times. The junction and the germline gene differ at one end; a read error may be behind it. This chain links TRBV18 with TRBJ2-7, with 7 positions matching TRBD1. The CDR3 has 12 residues. Per germline, CDR1 KGHSH and CDR2 LQKENI. Written as DNA, the CDR3 is TGTGCCAGCTCACCATACCTGGGACAGCGGAACTTC. Protein product: CASSPYLGQRNF.

The chain couples TRBV20-1 to TRBJ2-3; D is perhaps TRBD1 (6 bases). Germline CDR1 and CDR2: DFQATT and SNEGSKA (reference sequence). The CDR3 extends over 15 amino acids. The V gene lost 3 bases and the J gene lost 2 bases, with 15 bases spanning the gap. This CDR3 reads CSASRGTTFTDTQYF. CDR3 sequence (DNA): TGCAGTGCTAGTCGTGGGACAACTTTCACAGATACGCAGTATTTT.

The chain couples TRBV29-1 to TRBJ1-4; tentatively, D is TRBD1 (6 bases). Looked up from germline, CDR1 is SQVTM and CDR2 is ANQGSEA. The V and J ends lost 7 bases and 8 bases respectively, with 11 bases between them. This CDR3 spans 11 amino acids. The CDR3 region is CSGGDKEKLFF. CDR3 bases: TGCAGCGGAGGGGACAAAGAAAAACTGTTTTTT.

V and J are TRBV6-1 and TRBJ1-6; TRBD1 matches at 8 bases. Looked up from germline, CDR1 is MNHNS and CDR2 is SASEGT. CDR3 length: 15 amino acids. J was trimmed by 8 bases and V by 4 bases; bases with no gene match: 7. The CDR3 reads CASSGGTRGHSPLHF. In DNA form, the CDR3 reads TGTGCCAGCAGTGGGGGTACCAGGGGGCATTCACCCCTCCACTTT.

This sequence joins TRBV6-5 and TRBJ2-2; 8 bases line up with TRBD2. The CDR3 has 15 residues. V lost 2 bases, J lost 4 bases, and 3 bases stayed unmatched. Germline assignment: CDR1 MNHEY and CDR2 SVGAGI. The CDR3 loop reads CASSYRAGGTGELFF. The CDR3 DNA reads as TGTGCCAGCAGTTACCGGGCGGGAGGCACCGGGGAGCTGTTTTTT.

This sequence joins TRBV5-6 and TRBJ2-5; tentatively, D is TRBD1 or TRBD2 (5 bases each). CDR1 is SGHDT, CDR2 YYEEEE, per germline. V was pared by 4 bases and J by 0 bases, with 13 bases between. There are 15 residues in the CDR3. CDR3 nucleotide sequence: TGTGCCAGCAGCGACGAGGGGTCAGACCAAGAGACCCAGTACTTC. Its protein product is CASSDEGSDQETQYF.

This sequence joins TRBV5-1 and TRBJ2-1; D is unclear. Deletions cut 5 bases from V and 10 bases from J, with 22 bases between. The CDR3 is 15 residues long. The V gene's germline CDR1 is SGHRS and CDR2 YFSETQ. The CDR3 loop is CASSPDVASLQEQFF. The CDR3 nucleotides are TGCGCCAGCAGTCCCGATGTTGCAAGTTTGCAGGAGCAGTTCTTC.

The chain combines TRBV6-2 or TRBV6-3 with TRBJ2-2; D gene ambiguous. CDR1 and CDR2 (germline): MNHEY, SVGEGT. Trimming left V 0 bases short and J 4 bases short, with 3 bases between. This CDR3 has 13 amino acids. CDR3 region: CASSYSGTGELFF. CDR3 nucleotide sequence: TGTGCCAGCAGTTACTCGGGCACCGGGGAGCTGTTTTTT.

In its sample, this clonotype was seen a few times. The rearrangement uses TRBV29-1 and TRBJ2-7; tentative D call: TRBD2 (7 bases). Between the trimmed V and J ends, which lost 8 bases and 3 bases, there was a span of 20 bases. The CDR3 sequence is 14 residues long. Germline assignment: CDR1 SQVTM and CDR2 ANQGSEA. This CDR3 is CSPLRGGNGYEQYF. The CDR3, as DNA: TGCAGCCCCCTTAGGGGGGGGAATGGCTACGAGCAGTACTTC.

This chain uses TRBV30 with TRBJ2-1; the match to TRBD2 covers 10 bases. V was clipped by 0 bases and J by 9 bases; unmatched bases: 2. CDR3 size: 13 residues. CDR1 and CDR2 from the germline V gene are GTSNPN and SVGIG (reference sequence). The CDR3 spells CAWSVRLAGEQFF. The CDR3 DNA sequence: TGTGCCTGGAGTGTTCGACTAGCGGGTGAGCAGTTCTTC.

This clonotype was recorded at least ten times. This chain uses TRBV5-1 with TRBJ1-2, with 7 bases matching TRBD1. In germline, CDR1 is SGHRS, CDR2 YFSETQ. The CDR3 spans 15 residues. After removal of 3 bases from V and 0 bases from J, the junction contained 5 bases not matched to a gene. The CDR3 region is CASSWTQGANYGYTF. DNA for the CDR3: TGCGCCAGCAGCTGGACGCAGGGGGCTAACTATGGCTACACCTTC.

In its sample, this clonotype was seen a few times. This chain connects TRBV12-3 or TRBV12-4 to TRBJ1-1; D remains unclear. This CDR3 has 13 amino acids. Trimming cost V 7 bases and J 1 base, with 10 bases left between them. CDR3 loop: CASNRGGNTEAFF. CDR3 coding DNA: TGTGCCAGCAACCGCGGCGGGAACACTGAAGCTTTCTTT.

This chain joins TRBV6-2 or TRBV6-3 and TRBJ2-7; D might be TRBD1 (6 bases). The CDR3 runs to 12 residues. V lost 1 base and J 6 bases, leaving 7 bases between the germline ends. In germline, CDR1 is MNHEY, CDR2 SVGEGT. CDR3 in DNA: TGTGCCAGCAGTTACTGGGGGCTCGAGCAGTACTTC. As protein: CASSYWGLEQYF.

This clonotype was seen a few times. DNA for the CDR3: TGTGCCAGCGCAGCGCCGGGACAGAGCTATGGCTACACCTTC. As protein: CASAAPGQSYGYTF. V and J are TRBV28 and TRBJ1-2, with 7 bases aligning to TRBD1. Trimming removed 8 bases from V and 4 bases from J; junction bases left unmatched: 10. CDR1 and CDR2 (germline): MDHEN, SYDVKM. The length of the CDR3 is 14 residues.

J is TRBJ2-2 and V is TRBV7-6, with D perhaps assigned TRBD1 or TRBD2 (5 bases each). The germline V gene encodes CDR1 SGHVS and CDR2 FNYEAQ. The CDR3 extends over 17 amino acids. V was trimmed by 5 bases and J by 0 bases, leaving 16 bases between them. The CDR3 DNA reads as TGTGCCAGCAGCCGAGCCGGGACGATCGCGAACACCGGGGAGCTGTTTTTT. Translating it yields CASSRAGTIANTGELFF.

CDR3 loop: CASSRGGGNEQFF. The CDR3 bases are TGTGCCAGCAGTCGCGGGGGGGGGAATGAGCAGTTCTTC. J is TRBJ2-1 and V is TRBV25-1, with 9 positions matching TRBD2. Germline values: CDR1 MGHDK, CDR2 SYGVNS. J gave up 7 bases and V 5 bases, and 3 bases lay outside the gene matches. This CDR3 is built from 13 residues. Supplemented by reference TRBV25-1 and TRBJ2-1, the full variable domain reads EADIYQTPRYLVIGTGKKITLECSQTMGHDKMYWYQQDPGMELHLIHYSYGVNSTEKGDLSSESTVSRIRTEHFPLTLESARPSHTSQYLCASSRGGGNEQFFGPGTRLTVL.

This chain joins TRBV11-2 and TRBJ2-5; D possibly corresponds to TRBD2 (7 bases). Trimming took 3 bases from V and 6 from J, leaving 14 bases between them. Germline CDR1 is SGHAT and CDR2 is FQNNGV. The CDR3 consists of 14 residues. CDR3 nucleotide sequence: TGTGCCAGCAGCTTTGGAGGGGGGGCGCAGACCCAGTACTTC. This translates into CASSFGGGAQTQYF.